This TCR beta chain was captured by sequencing in a study of blood T cell repertoires in COVID-19. In the original analysis: Reference gene primer amplification yielded estimated nucleated cell counts. This table comes from immunoSEQ multiplex PCR, and its TCRdb copy is limited to in-frame clones, with some not included. D and trimming come from the DNA, and the V and J calls and clone size come from that table. The sample includes about 200,000 clones, 85% to 90% seen only once; the top ten take almost 4%. The CDR3 is made up of 13 amino acids. J was trimmed by 5 bases and V by 11 bases; bases with no gene match: 11. Germline V gene data show CDR1 as SNHLY and CDR2 as FYNNEI.

The sequencing sample was made of PBMCs or T cells enriched from blood (not recorded which). The TCR was taken from a woman aged 25 to 39 with acute COVID-19. This chain links TRBV2 with TRBJ2-5, with 7 bases lining up with TRBD1. The CDR3 nucleotides read TGTGCCGCCCTAGGGGGCTTGATGGAGACCCAGTACTTC. It is translated as CAALGGLMETQYF.